This T cell receptor (beta chain) was observed in a study of blood T cell repertoires in COVID-19. Germline trimming cut 1 base from V and 1 base from J; bases unmatched to any gene: 6. The germline V gene encodes CDR1 LGHDT and CDR2 YNNKEL (reference sequence). The CDR3 is made up of 16 amino acids. Original processing methods: Amplification with reference gene primers provided the estimates of nucleated cell counts. Repertoires were generated with immunoSEQ multiplex PCR, while TCRdb's copy carries only in-frame clones and drops some. V and J calls and clone size are as listed in that table; D and trimming were resolved from the DNA. Of 95,000 to 110,000 clones in the sample, around four fifths were seen once.

The receptor comes from a human donor in a cohort sampled during active COVID-19. Sequencing was carried out using peripheral blood. This chain links TRBV3-1 (or the pseudogene TRBV3-2) with TRBJ2-5; the match to TRBD2 covers 7 bases. CDR3 DNA: TGTGCCAGCAGCCAAGGGGGGGGGACCGTCCAAGAGACCCAGTACTTC. This encodes CASSQGGGTVQETQYF.